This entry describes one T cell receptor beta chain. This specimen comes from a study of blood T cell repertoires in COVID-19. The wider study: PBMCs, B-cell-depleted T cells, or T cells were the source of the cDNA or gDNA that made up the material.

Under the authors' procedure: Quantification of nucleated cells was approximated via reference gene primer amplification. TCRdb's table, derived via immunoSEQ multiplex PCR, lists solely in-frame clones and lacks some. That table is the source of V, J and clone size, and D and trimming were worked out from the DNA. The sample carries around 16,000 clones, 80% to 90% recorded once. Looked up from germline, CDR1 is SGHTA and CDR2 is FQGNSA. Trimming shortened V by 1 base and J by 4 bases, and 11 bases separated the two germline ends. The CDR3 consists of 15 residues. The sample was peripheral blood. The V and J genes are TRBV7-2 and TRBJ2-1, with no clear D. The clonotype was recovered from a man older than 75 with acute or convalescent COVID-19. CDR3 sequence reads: CASSLVRTEYNEQFF. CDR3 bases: TGTGCCAGCAGCTTAGTACGCACAGAATACAATGAGCAGTTCTTC.